A selection of T cell receptor beta chains follows, all from one sample in a study of blood T cell repertoires in COVID-19. Only in-frame clones appear in the TCRdb table, and some are missing; sequencing was by immunoSEQ multiplex PCR. The sample holds around 200,000 clones, approximately 87% seen once. Input material: peripheral blood. The receptor source for this set is a man between 60 and 70 years old who had recovered from COVID-19. Each CDR3 is given with its conserved first and last residue. D genes are given only for firm matches. Not all rows give a size; the values are once, few, many and, for expanded clones, a class.

D gene: TRBD1; J gene: TRBJ1-2; clone size: -; V gene: TRBV7-3; CDR3 DNA: TGTGCCAGCAGCGCGGACAGGGGTTACACCTTC; CDR3 protein: CASSADRGYTF
D gene: TRBD2; J gene: TRBJ2-1; clone size: -; V gene: TRBV19; CDR3 DNA: TGTGCCAGTAGGCCAGGACTAGCGGGGGGATCCTCCTTCATCTACAATGAGCAGTTCTTC; CDR3 protein: CASRPGLAGGSSFIYNEQFF
D gene: TRBD1; J gene: TRBJ1-5; clone size: -; V gene: TRBV6-1; CDR3 DNA: TGTGCCAGCAGTGACAGGGGGCCGAGCAATCAGCCCCAGCATTTT; CDR3 protein: CASSDRGPSNQPQHF
D gene: TRBD2; J gene: TRBJ2-1; clone size: -; V gene: TRBV7-2; CDR3 DNA: TGTGCCAGCAGCTTAGCTTGGACTAGCGGGGGGGCAGGGGAGCAGTTCTTC; CDR3 protein: CASSLAWTSGGAGEQFF
D gene: -; J gene: TRBJ2-1; clone size: -; V gene: TRBV24-1; CDR3 DNA: TGTGCCACCAGTGCTCTAAAAGGGGGTTCGAGCTCCTACAATGAGCAGTTCTTC; CDR3 protein: CATSALKGGSSSYNEQFF
D gene: TRBD1; J gene: TRBJ2-1; clone size: few; V gene: TRBV11-3; CDR3 DNA: TGTGCCAGCAGCCAGGACAGGGGAGACTACAATGAGCAGTTCTTC; CDR3 protein: CASSQDRGDYNEQFF
D gene: TRBD2; J gene: TRBJ2-3; clone size: -; V gene: TRBV7-6; CDR3 DNA: TGTGCCAGCAGCTTAAACCCTAGCGGGAGACTTAGCACAGATACGCAGTATTTT; CDR3 protein: CASSLNPSGRLSTDTQYF
D gene: -; J gene: TRBJ2-7; clone size: few; V gene: TRBV19; CDR3 DNA: TGTGCCAGTAACAACCCGGGACACAGCTACGAGCAGTACTTC; CDR3 protein: CASNNPGHSYEQYF
D gene: -; J gene: TRBJ1-2; clone size: -; V gene: TRBV5-1; CDR3 DNA: TGCGCCAGCAGCTTCAAAGGTCAGGGTCATGGCTACACCTTC; CDR3 protein: CASSFKGQGHGYTF
D gene: -; J gene: TRBJ1-1; clone size: -; V gene: TRBV10-1; CDR3 DNA: TGCGCCTTAGGCGGCTACCTGAACACTGAAGCTTTCTTT; CDR3 protein: CALGGYLNTEAFF
D gene: TRBD1; J gene: TRBJ1-1; clone size: -; V gene: TRBV28; CDR3 DNA: TGTGCCAGCAGTCCACAGGGGTCCACTACTGAAGCTTTCTTT; CDR3 protein: CASSPQGSTTEAFF
D gene: -; J gene: TRBJ1-5; clone size: once; V gene: TRBV10-3; CDR3 DNA: TGTGCCACCCACTCGGGGCAGGGAGGTGGACAGCCCCAGCATTTT; CDR3 protein: CATHSGQGGGQPQHF
D gene: TRBD1; J gene: TRBJ1-4; clone size: -; V gene: TRBV18; CDR3 DNA: TGTGCCAGCTCACTCGGACAGGGTAAAGGCGAAAAACTGTTTTTT; CDR3 protein: CASSLGQGKGEKLFF
D gene: TRBD1; J gene: TRBJ2-3; clone size: few; V gene: TRBV7-9; CDR3 DNA: TGTGCCAGCAGCTTAGTATCGGCAGGGGGAACAGATACGCAGTATTTT; CDR3 protein: CASSLVSAGGTDTQYF
D gene: -; J gene: TRBJ1-1; clone size: -; V gene: TRBV5-4; CDR3 DNA: TGTGCCAGCAGCTTGGTCGGGGGAGGGTTATTCGCTGAAGCTTTCTTT; CDR3 protein: CASSLVGGGLFAEAFF
D gene: TRBD1; J gene: TRBJ1-2; clone size: -; V gene: TRBV28; CDR3 DNA: TGTGCCAGCAGTTTATCCGGGACAGGGGCCTATGGCTACACCTTC; CDR3 protein: CASSLSGTGAYGYTF
D gene: -; J gene: TRBJ2-5; clone size: -; V gene: TRBV6-2/TRBV6-3; CDR3 DNA: TGTGCCAGCAGTTACCGACACCAGACCCAGTACTTC; CDR3 protein: CASSYRHQTQYF
D gene: -; J gene: TRBJ1-5; clone size: -; V gene: TRBV30; CDR3 DNA: TGTGCCTGGAGACAGGGTTTCGACAATCAGCCCCAGCATTTT; CDR3 protein: CAWRQGFDNQPQHF
D gene: TRBD2; J gene: TRBJ2-3; clone size: few; V gene: TRBV11-2; CDR3 DNA: TGTGCCAGCAGCTTAGGGGTTAGCGGGAGCACAGATACGCAGTATTTT; CDR3 protein: CASSLGVSGSTDTQYF
D gene: TRBD1; J gene: TRBJ2-1; clone size: -; V gene: TRBV18; CDR3 DNA: TGTGCCAGCTCACCACCGGGACAGGGCTCCTACAATGAGCAGTTCTTC; CDR3 protein: CASSPPGQGSYNEQFF
D gene: -; J gene: TRBJ2-7; clone size: -; V gene: TRBV25-1; CDR3 DNA: TGTGCCAGCAGCTTCACAGCTATCCTGTTCTACGAGCAGTACTTC; CDR3 protein: CASSFTAILFYEQYF
D gene: -; J gene: TRBJ2-5; clone size: few; V gene: TRBV11-2; CDR3 DNA: TGTGCCAGCAGCTTAGAAAGAGGTAGAGCGGAGACCCAGTACTTC; CDR3 protein: CASSLERGRAETQYF
D gene: TRBD1; J gene: TRBJ1-1; clone size: -; V gene: TRBV6-5; CDR3 DNA: TGTGCCAGCGGACAGGCAATGAAGGCTTTCTTT; CDR3 protein: CASGQAMKAFF
D gene: -; J gene: TRBJ1-1; clone size: -; V gene: TRBV19; CDR3 DNA: TGTGCCAGTAGTATAACCCCTCCTGGGCCCAGCGGACCTGTGGCTTTCTTT; CDR3 protein: CASSITPPGPSGPVAFF
D gene: TRBD2; J gene: TRBJ2-1; clone size: -; V gene: TRBV7-2; CDR3 DNA: TGTGCCAGCAGCTTAGCGGGGACTACCAATGAGCAGTTCTTC; CDR3 protein: CASSLAGTTNEQFF
D gene: TRBD1; J gene: TRBJ2-2; clone size: -; V gene: TRBV5-4; CDR3 DNA: TGTGCCAGCAGTACCGGGACAGGGTTCAACGGGGAGCTGTTTTTT; CDR3 protein: CASSTGTGFNGELFF
D gene: -; J gene: TRBJ2-1; clone size: -; V gene: TRBV5-4; CDR3 DNA: TGTGCCAGCAGCAGGGACACGAGCTCCTACAATGAGCAGTTCTTC; CDR3 protein: CASSRDTSSYNEQFF
D gene: -; J gene: TRBJ2-3; clone size: -; V gene: TRBV9; CDR3 DNA: TGTGCCAGCAGCGCTTCTCCCTCAGGCACAGATACGCAGTATTTT; CDR3 protein: CASSASPSGTDTQYF
D gene: -; J gene: TRBJ1-3; clone size: -; V gene: TRBV6-5; CDR3 DNA: TGTGCCAGCAGTTACGGGCAGGTTGGAAACACCATATATTTT; CDR3 protein: CASSYGQVGNTIYF
D gene: TRBD1; J gene: TRBJ1-4; clone size: -; V gene: TRBV13; CDR3 DNA: TGTGCCAGCAGCAGCAGGACAGGGATTGTAAAACTGTTTTTT; CDR3 protein: CASSSRTGIVKLFF
D gene: TRBD1; J gene: TRBJ1-2; clone size: -; V gene: TRBV19; CDR3 DNA: TGTGCCAGTGGGAACAGGGGACACTATGGCTACACCTTC; CDR3 protein: CASGNRGHYGYTF
D gene: -; J gene: TRBJ2-1; clone size: -; V gene: TRBV7-3; CDR3 DNA: TGTGCCAGCAGCTTGGAGGACCCGGCCTCCTACAATGAGCAGTTCTTC; CDR3 protein: CASSLEDPASYNEQFF
D gene: TRBD2; J gene: TRBJ2-3; clone size: -; V gene: TRBV6-5; CDR3 DNA: TGTGCCACCTCGCGAGCGGGGTCTAGCACAGATACGCAGTATTTT; CDR3 protein: CATSRAGSSTDTQYF
D gene: -; J gene: TRBJ2-1; clone size: -; V gene: TRBV7-3; CDR3 DNA: TGTGCCAGCAGCTTAATGGGGCCTAGCGTCTCCTACAATGAGCAGTTCTTC; CDR3 protein: CASSLMGPSVSYNEQFF
D gene: -; J gene: TRBJ1-4; clone size: -; V gene: TRBV5-1; CDR3 DNA: TGCGCCAGCAGCCCTTTATCAACTAATGAAAAACTGTTTTTT; CDR3 protein: CASSPLSTNEKLFF
D gene: TRBD1; J gene: TRBJ1-5; clone size: -; V gene: TRBV19; CDR3 DNA: TGTGCCAGTAGTATGACGGACAGGAGCAATCAGCCCCAGCATTTT; CDR3 protein: CASSMTDRSNQPQHF
D gene: -; J gene: TRBJ1-1; clone size: once; V gene: TRBV19; CDR3 DNA: TGTGCCAGTAGTATCCGGCGGGACGGTGAAGCTTTCTTT; CDR3 protein: CASSIRRDGEAFF
D gene: -; J gene: TRBJ1-1; clone size: -; V gene: TRBV30; CDR3 DNA: TGTGCCTGGACTAGGAGGAACACTGAAGCTTTCTTT; CDR3 protein: CAWTRRNTEAFF
D gene: -; J gene: TRBJ2-1; clone size: -; V gene: TRBV19; CDR3 DNA: TGTGCCAGTAGTAGGCTAGCCGGATCGGATGAGCAGTTCTTC; CDR3 protein: CASSRLAGSDEQFF
D gene: TRBD1; J gene: TRBJ1-2; clone size: -; V gene: TRBV28; CDR3 DNA: TGTGCCTCCACAGGGGGGGTTAACTATGGCTACACCTTC; CDR3 protein: CASTGGVNYGYTF
D gene: TRBD1; J gene: TRBJ1-3; clone size: -; V gene: TRBV6-1; CDR3 DNA: TGTGCCAGCAGTGAAGGGACAGGGGAAAACACCATATATTTT; CDR3 protein: CASSEGTGENTIYF
D gene: -; J gene: TRBJ1-5; clone size: -; V gene: TRBV6-5; CDR3 DNA: TGTGCCAGCAGTTTCTCGGGGGCCGGACAGCCCCAGCATTTT; CDR3 protein: CASSFSGAGQPQHF
D gene: TRBD1; J gene: TRBJ1-1; clone size: -; V gene: TRBV6-1; CDR3 DNA: TGTGCCAGCAGTTATCAGGGGGCGAACACTGAAGCTTTCTTT; CDR3 protein: CASSYQGANTEAFF
D gene: TRBD1; J gene: TRBJ1-4; clone size: -; V gene: TRBV7-9; CDR3 DNA: TGTGCCAGCAGCTCCCCCAGGACAGGGGGAAATAATGAAAAACTGTTTTTT; CDR3 protein: CASSSPRTGGNNEKLFF
D gene: TRBD2; J gene: TRBJ2-7; clone size: -; V gene: TRBV9; CDR3 DNA: TGTGCCAGCAGCTTGACTAGCGGGGGGGCTCCATTATACGAGCAGTACTTC; CDR3 protein: CASSLTSGGAPLYEQYF
D gene: TRBD1; J gene: TRBJ1-1; clone size: -; V gene: TRBV5-1; CDR3 DNA: TGCGCCAGCAGCTTGGGGGCCGGGACAGGCGACACTGAAGCTTTCTTT; CDR3 protein: CASSLGAGTGDTEAFF
D gene: TRBD2; J gene: TRBJ2-7; clone size: once; V gene: TRBV30; CDR3 DNA: TGTGCCTGGAGTGCCGGGGGGAGCTCCTACGAGCAGTACTTC; CDR3 protein: CAWSAGGSSYEQYF
D gene: -; J gene: TRBJ1-5; clone size: -; V gene: TRBV19; CDR3 DNA: TGTGCCAGTAAGGCCGGGAATCAGCCCCAGCATTTT; CDR3 protein: CASKAGNQPQHF
D gene: -; J gene: TRBJ1-4; clone size: -; V gene: TRBV6-1; CDR3 DNA: TGTGCCAGCAGTGAAAGAACAGGACTGTTTTTT; CDR3 protein: CASSERTGLFF
D gene: -; J gene: TRBJ1-6; clone size: few; V gene: TRBV5-4; CDR3 DNA: TGTGCCAGCAGCTCCTCCGGGGGTGGTGACCTCCACTTT; CDR3 protein: CASSSSGGGDLHF
D gene: -; J gene: TRBJ2-1; clone size: -; V gene: TRBV6-5; CDR3 DNA: TGTGCCAGCAGAGCAAGACAGCCCTACAATGAGCAGTTCTTC; CDR3 protein: CASRARQPYNEQFF
D gene: TRBD1; J gene: TRBJ2-7; clone size: -; V gene: TRBV5-1; CDR3 DNA: TGCGCCAGCAGCTTGGGGACAGGAGCCTACGAGCAGTACTTC; CDR3 protein: CASSLGTGAYEQYF
D gene: -; J gene: TRBJ1-4; clone size: -; V gene: TRBV10-3; CDR3 DNA: TGTGCCATCAGTGAGCGGGGCAGGGGAAGCGAAAAACTGTTTTTT; CDR3 protein: CAISERGRGSEKLFF
D gene: -; J gene: TRBJ2-1; clone size: -; V gene: TRBV5-1; CDR3 DNA: TGCGCCAGCAGCTTGAAGACAAATGAGCAGTTCTTC; CDR3 protein: CASSLKTNEQFF
D gene: TRBD1; J gene: TRBJ2-2; clone size: -; V gene: TRBV6-5; CDR3 DNA: TGTGCCAGCATGCGGACAGGGGCGGCCGGGGAGCTGTTTTTT; CDR3 protein: CASMRTGAAGELFF
D gene: -; J gene: TRBJ2-1; clone size: once; V gene: TRBV4-2; CDR3 DNA: TGTGCCAGCAGCCAAGAGCGGCAGGGGTCGTACAATGAGCAGTTCTTC; CDR3 protein: CASSQERQGSYNEQFF
D gene: -; J gene: TRBJ2-6; clone size: -; V gene: TRBV6-2/TRBV6-3; CDR3 DNA: TGTGCCAGCAGTACCTCTACGGCGGGGTCCTCCTGGGCCAACGTCCTGACTTTC; CDR3 protein: CASSTSTAGSSWANVLTF
D gene: TRBD1; J gene: TRBJ1-1; clone size: -; V gene: TRBV7-2; CDR3 DNA: TGTGCCAGCAGACCAACAGGGGAAGTGTGGAAGGGCACTGAAGCTTTCTTT; CDR3 protein: CASRPTGEVWKGTEAFF
D gene: -; J gene: TRBJ2-5; clone size: -; V gene: TRBV6-2/TRBV6-3; CDR3 DNA: TGTGCCAGCAGTTACGCCGGGAGACAGACCCAGTACTTC; CDR3 protein: CASSYAGRQTQYF
D gene: -; J gene: TRBJ1-2; clone size: -; V gene: TRBV19; CDR3 DNA: TGTGCCAGTACCGACGTGGGGGGGCTTAACTATGGCTACACCTTC; CDR3 protein: CASTDVGGLNYGYTF